A single sample is the source of the 8 T cell receptor beta chains below, sequenced in a study of blood T cells in healthy people across ages. Through a sample-barcoded 5' primer and a J-beta primer mix, a second PCR was run for about 6 to 11 cycles. In TCRdb, the 5' RACE reads were re-called with MiXCR into one record per CDR3 protein. The sample has some 1,500,000 distinct CDR3 sequences; less than 45% are singletons. Sequenced: blood. The receptors here all came from a woman aged 18-29 years in good health.

The gene calls are TRBV28 and TRBJ1-1; TRBD1 agrees at 7 bases. Germline V gene lookup returns CDR1 MDHEN and CDR2 SYDVKM. The CDR3 is 12 residues long. J was trimmed by 11 bases and V by 5 bases; bases with no gene match: 8. This CDR3 is CASSPQGGKAFF. CDR3 sequence (DNA): TGTGCCAGCAGTCCGCAGGGGGGGAAGGCTTTCTTT.

Only a few counts were recorded for this clonotype. The V call is TRBV3-1, the J call TRBJ2-7; D is perhaps TRBD2 (6 bases). This CDR3 comprises 15 residues. CDR1 is LGHDT, CDR2 YNNKEL, per germline (reference sequence). V was trimmed by 4 bases and J by 3 bases, leaving 16 bases between them. The CDR3 nucleotides are TGTGCCAGCAGCCCCCTAGGAGGGGATGGCTACGAGCAGTACTTC. Protein product: CASSPLGGDGYEQYF.

This clonotype has at least ten counts. The rearrangement links TRBV4-3 to TRBJ2-1; D uncertain. Deletions cut 1 base from V and 13 bases from J, with 14 bases between. Germline V gene data show CDR1 as LGHNA and CDR2 as YSLEER. The CDR3 has 13 amino acids. CDR3 nucleotide sequence: TGCGCCAGCAGCCAAGGATGGGCTATTCCCCAGTTCTTC. Translated: CASSQGWAIPQFF.

This clonotype was seen more than once but under ten times. J is TRBJ2-1 and V is TRBV7-2; no firm D call. The CDR3 extends over 14 amino acids. The V end was cut by 5 bases, the J end by 5 bases, with 13 bases between. Germline V gene sequence: CDR1 SGHTA, CDR2 FQGNSA. The CDR3 spells CASSLIQRDNEQFF. The CDR3 bases are TGTGCCAGCAGCCTCATCCAGCGAGACAATGAGCAGTTCTTC. Based on the CDR3 plus reference TRBV7-2 and TRBJ2-1, the full variable domain is GAGVSQSPSNKVTEKGKDVELRCDPISGHTALYWYRQSLGQGLEFLIYFQGNSAPDKSGLPSDRFSAERTGGSVSTLTIQRTQQEDSAVYLCASSLIQRDNEQFFGPGTRLTVL.

The CDR3 protein is CASSGGGLTDTQYF. CDR3 bases: TGTGCCAGCAGTGGGGGAGGACTCACAGATACGCAGTATTTT. The rearrangement uses TRBV2 and TRBJ2-3; possibly TRBD2 for D (6 bases). Germline CDR1 reads SNHLY; CDR2 reads FYNNEI. Trimming took 4 bases from V and 2 from J, leaving 10 bases between them. The CDR3 sequence is 14 residues long.

The rearrangement joins TRBV29-1 to TRBJ1-3; D not certain. The CDR3 has 13 amino acids. Germline values: CDR1 SQVTM, CDR2 ANQGSEA. V lost 3 bases and J lost 0, with 6 bases in between. The CDR3 coding sequence is TGCAGCGTTGAGCAGGTCTCTGGAAACACCATATATTTT. It codes for CSVEQVSGNTIYF.

Of note for this clonotype: A much larger clone sits a single nucleotide away, making a read error possible. The chain combines TRBV7-2 with TRBJ2-7; TRBD1 matches at 8 bases. Germline V gene sequence: CDR1 SGHTA, CDR2 FQGNSA. There are 14 residues in the CDR3. V lost 5 bases and J lost 7; bases outside the gene matches: 10. The CDR3 loop reads CASSRDRGGNEQYF. The CDR3 DNA is TGTGCCAGCAGCCGAGACAGGGGCGGGAATGAGCAGTACTTC.

The genes are TRBV6-5 and TRBJ2-2; a weak D match, TRBD2 (5 bases). The CDR3 sequence is 16 residues long. Trimming took 6 bases from V and 7 from J, leaving 21 bases between them. Germline V gene lookup returns CDR1 MNHEY and CDR2 SVGAGI. The CDR3 nucleotides read TGTGCCAGCAGGACAACAACCGGACCAGAGGGCGGGGAGCTGTTTTTT. This codes for CASRTTTGPEGGELFF.